The rows below give T cell receptor beta chains drawn from one sample of a study of Tregs in tolerant kidney transplant recipients. Data came from immunoSEQ multiplex PCR; TCRdb stores just in-frame clones and leaves some out. The sample contains 54,000 or so clones, around 90% of which appear only once. The sample was CD8+ T cells from blood (PBMCs), taken 24 months after the transplant. These receptors were collected from a human patient who received a combined kidney and bone marrow transplant. Certain T cells may be donor cells from the graft. The CDR3 runs from the conserved cysteine through the conserved F or W. The D gene is left open where the match is weak. Expanded clones get a size class; other rows say once, few or many, or leave the size out.

-	TRBD1	TRBV9	TRBJ1-5	TGTGCCAGCAGCGCCGGGACAGACAATCAGCCCCAGCATTTT	CASSAGTDNQPQHF
-	-	TRBV15	TRBJ2-2	TGTGCCACCAGCAGAGATCGTAACAGGGCGAACACCGGGGAGCTGTTTTTT	CATSRDRNRANTGELFF
-	-	TRBV6-1	TRBJ1-3	TGTGCCAGCATAACGGGTTCTGGAAACACCATATATTTT	CASITGSGNTIYF
-	-	TRBV19	TRBJ1-6	TGTGCCAGTAGTATCGGGGGATCACCCCTCCACTTT	CASSIGGSPLHF
once	TRBD2	TRBV14	TRBJ2-7	TGTGCCAGCAGCATTCCGGGACTAGCGGAGCAGTACTTC	CASSIPGLAEQYF
-	-	TRBV27	TRBJ2-1	TGTGCCAGCAGACAATATATGGCGGAAAACACCTACAATGAGCAGTTCTTC	CASRQYMAENTYNEQFF
-	TRBD2	TRBV27	TRBJ2-7	TGTGCCAGCAGTTTGCTAGCGGGAGGTTTTTACGAGCAGTACTTC	CASSLLAGGFYEQYF
-	TRBD1	TRBV7-9	TRBJ1-2	TGTGCCAGCAGCTTAGGGGATGGACAGGGAGCGCAAGTCGCTGGCTACACCTTC	CASSLGDGQGAQVAGYTF
-	TRBD1	TRBV19	TRBJ1-4	TGTGCCAGCAAAGCCCTCCGGGACAGTCAATACCTTAATGAAAAACTGTTTTTT	CASKALRDSQYLNEKLFF
once	TRBD1	TRBV5-5	TRBJ2-7	TGTGCCAGCAACGACAGGGAAGCCTACGAGCAGTACTTC	CASNDREAYEQYF
-	TRBD1	TRBV9	TRBJ2-7	TGTGCCAGCAGCGCCGAGACAGGGGCCAGCTCCTACGAGCAGTACTTC	CASSAETGASSYEQYF
-	TRBD1	TRBV5-6	TRBJ2-7	TGTGCCAGCAGCTGGGGGACAGGGTTATACGAGCAGTACTTC	CASSWGTGLYEQYF
once	TRBD1	TRBV7-2	TRBJ1-2	TGTGCCAGCAGCCGGACAGGGGGCTATAGGTATGGCTACACCTTC	CASSRTGGYRYGYTF
-	-	TRBV4-1	TRBJ2-7	TGCGCCAGCAGCCAAGTGGTAGCTTCCGAGCAGTACTTC	CASSQVVASEQYF
-	TRBD2	TRBV5-4	TRBJ2-1	TGTGCCAGCAGCGATCTACTAGCGGGAATCTCCTACAATGAGCAGTTCTTC	CASSDLLAGISYNEQFF
-	-	TRBV27	TRBJ2-1	TGTGCCAGCAGTCAGGGTTTCGGGCAGTTCTTC	CASSQGFGQFF
-	TRBD2	TRBV29-1	TRBJ2-3	TGCAGCGTTGATTCCGGGGGGGCGGGCACAGATACGCAGTATTTT	CSVDSGGAGTDTQYF
-	-	TRBV7-3	TRBJ2-3	TGTGCCAGCAGCTTAATTGGGACTTACACAGATACGCAGTATTTT	CASSLIGTYTDTQYF
-	TRBD2	TRBV9	TRBJ2-1	TGTGCCAGCAGCGCACTGGAGCGGGGGTGGGGTGAGCAGTTCTTC	CASSALERGWGEQFF
-	TRBD1	TRBV4-3	TRBJ2-7	TGCGCCAGCAGCGGGACCACCGGGACAGGGATATACGAGCAGTACTTC	CASSGTTGTGIYEQYF
-	-	TRBV9	TRBJ1-4	TGTGCCAGCAGCGACAGGACTGAAAAACTGTTTTTT	CASSDRTEKLFF
once	-	TRBV28	TRBJ2-7	TGTGCCAGCTCCTCCGGCGGCCGGTACGAGCAGTACTTC	CASSSGGRYEQYF
-	TRBD2	TRBV4-1	TRBJ2-3	TGCGCCAGCAGCCCCCGACCCGATCTTAGCGGGGCATACACAGATACGCAGTATTTT	CASSPRPDLSGAYTDTQYF
-	-	TRBV7-6	TRBJ2-7	TGTGCCAGCAGCTTAGGGACTGCTCCCTACGAGCAGTACTTC	CASSLGTAPYEQYF
-	TRBD2	TRBV27	TRBJ2-7	TGTGCCAGCAGTTTAGCGGGAGGGCCCTACGAGCAGTACTTC	CASSLAGGPYEQYF
-	-	TRBV19	TRBJ1-5	TGTGCCAGTAGTTTGGCAGGAAATCAGCCCCAGCATTTT	CASSLAGNQPQHF
-	TRBD2	TRBV4-2	TRBJ2-5	TGTGCCAGCACCCTCACTAGCGGGGCATACCAAGAGACCCAGTACTTC	CASTLTSGAYQETQYF
-	-	TRBV27	TRBJ2-3	TGTGCCAGCAGTTCCTTCCGCACAGATACGCAGTATTTT	CASSSFRTDTQYF
once	-	TRBV7-9	TRBJ2-3	TGTGCCAGCAGCGACCAGCGACAGGGCACAGATACGCAGTATTTT	CASSDQRQGTDTQYF
-	TRBD2	TRBV7-3	TRBJ2-1	TGTGCCAGCAGCCGAGGACTAGCTTCATACAATGAGCAGTTCTTC	CASSRGLASYNEQFF
-	-	TRBV4-1	TRBJ1-2	TGCGCCAGCAGCCCATCATCCCTCGCTAGGCCGATGAAGGGCTACACCTTC	CASSPSSLARPMKGYTF
few	-	TRBV5-1	TRBJ1-1	TGCGCCAGCAGCGGCCTTATGAACACTGAAGCTTTCTTT	CASSGLMNTEAFF
few	TRBD2	TRBV7-6	TRBJ2-5	TGTGCCAGCAGCTTAGGGCTAGCGGGCTCCTTGGGGGAGACCCAGTACTTC	CASSLGLAGSLGETQYF
-	TRBD2	TRBV25-1	TRBJ2-7	TGTGCCAGCTCCGACAGGAGGACTAGCGGGCGGTACGAGCAGTACTTC	CASSDRRTSGRYEQYF
-	TRBD2	TRBV5-4	TRBJ2-7	TGTGCCAGCAGCTTGGGACTAGCGGGACGGGCCCCCTACGAGCAGTACTTC	CASSLGLAGRAPYEQYF
once	-	TRBV7-6	TRBJ2-1	TGTGCCAGCAGCTTAGCCGGTCGAGCGGGTGCCTCCTACAATGAGCAGTTCTTC	CASSLAGRAGASYNEQFF
-	-	TRBV27	TRBJ2-7	TGTGCCAGCAGTATCCGGGACAACTCCTACGAGCAGTACTTC	CASSIRDNSYEQYF
-	-	TRBV11-3	TRBJ2-2	TGTGCCAGCAGCCCTTTGGGGGGGCTTAGCGGGGAGCTGTTTTTT	CASSPLGGLSGELFF
-	TRBD2	TRBV19	TRBJ2-1	TGTGCCAGTAGTATAATTGCTAGCGGGTTCAACAATGAGCAGTTCTTC	CASSIIASGFNNEQFF
-	TRBD2	TRBV4-1	TRBJ2-5	TGCGCCAGCAGCCAAAGCCCGGGACTAGCGGTTCAAGAGACCCAGTACTTC	CASSQSPGLAVQETQYF
-	-	TRBV7-4	TRBJ1-5	TGTGCCAGCAGCGACCCCAGGGTTCAGCCCCAGCATTTT	CASSDPRVQPQHF
-	-	TRBV4-2	TRBJ1-6	TGTGCCAGCAGCCAAGTCCAAACTCGTAATTCACCCCTCCACTTT	CASSQVQTRNSPLHF